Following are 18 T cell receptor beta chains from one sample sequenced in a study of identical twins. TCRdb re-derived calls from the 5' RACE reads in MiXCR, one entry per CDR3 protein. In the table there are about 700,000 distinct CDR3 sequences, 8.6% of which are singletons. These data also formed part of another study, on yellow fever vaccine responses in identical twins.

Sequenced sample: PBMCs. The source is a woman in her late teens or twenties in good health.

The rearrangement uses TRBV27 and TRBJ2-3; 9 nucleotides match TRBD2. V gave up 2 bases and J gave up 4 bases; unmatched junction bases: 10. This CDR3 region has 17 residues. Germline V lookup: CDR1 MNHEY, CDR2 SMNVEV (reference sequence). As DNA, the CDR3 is TGTGCCAGCAGTTTACTCCCGCCAGCGGGGGGAGCAGATACGCAGTATTTT. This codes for CASSLLPPAGGADTQYF.

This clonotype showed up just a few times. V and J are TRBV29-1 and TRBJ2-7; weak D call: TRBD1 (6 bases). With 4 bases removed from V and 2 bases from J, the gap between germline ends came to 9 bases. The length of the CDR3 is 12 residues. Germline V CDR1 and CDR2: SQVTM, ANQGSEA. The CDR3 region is CSVGTVTYEQYF. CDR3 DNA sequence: TGCAGCGTTGGGACAGTAACCTACGAGCAGTACTTC.

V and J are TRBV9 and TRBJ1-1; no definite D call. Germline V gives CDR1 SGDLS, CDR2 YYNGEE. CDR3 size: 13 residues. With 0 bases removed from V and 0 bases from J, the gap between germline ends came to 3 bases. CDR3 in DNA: TGTGCCAGCAGCGTAGGGATGAACACTGAAGCTTTCTTT. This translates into CASSVGMNTEAFF.

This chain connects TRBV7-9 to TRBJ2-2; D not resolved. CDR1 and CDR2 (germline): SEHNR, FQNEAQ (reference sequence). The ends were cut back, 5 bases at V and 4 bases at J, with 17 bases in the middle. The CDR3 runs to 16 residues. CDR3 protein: CASSPPEIAGTGELFF. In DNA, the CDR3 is TGTGCCAGCAGCCCTCCGGAAATAGCAGGCACCGGGGAGCTGTTTTTT.

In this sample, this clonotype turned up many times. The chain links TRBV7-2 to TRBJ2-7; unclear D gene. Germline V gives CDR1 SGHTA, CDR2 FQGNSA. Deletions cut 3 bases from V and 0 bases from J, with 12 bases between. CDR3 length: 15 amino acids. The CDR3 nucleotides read TGTGCCAGCAGCTTTAGTCCGGCAGCCTCCTACGAGCAGTACTTC. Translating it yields CASSFSPAASYEQYF.

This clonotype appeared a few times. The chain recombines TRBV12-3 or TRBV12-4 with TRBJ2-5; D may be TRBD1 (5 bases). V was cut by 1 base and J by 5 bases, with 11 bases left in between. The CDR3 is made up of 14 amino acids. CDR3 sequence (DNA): TGTGCCAGCAGTTTAGACAGGCGCTGGGAGACCCAGTACTTC. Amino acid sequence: CASSLDRRWETQYF.

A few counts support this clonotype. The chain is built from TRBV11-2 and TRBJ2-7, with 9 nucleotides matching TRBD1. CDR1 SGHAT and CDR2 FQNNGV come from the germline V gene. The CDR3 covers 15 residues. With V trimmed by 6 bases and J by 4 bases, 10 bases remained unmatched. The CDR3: CASRPTPGQGYEQYF. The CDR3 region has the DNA TGTGCCAGCAGACCCACCCCGGGACAGGGTTACGAGCAGTACTTC. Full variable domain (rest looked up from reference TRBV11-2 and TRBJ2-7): EAGVAQSPRYKIIEKRQSVAFWCNPISGHATLYWYQQILGQGPKLLIQFQNNGVVDDSQLPKDRFSAERLKGVDSTLKIQPAKLEDSAVYLCASRPTPGQGYEQYFGPGTRLTVT.

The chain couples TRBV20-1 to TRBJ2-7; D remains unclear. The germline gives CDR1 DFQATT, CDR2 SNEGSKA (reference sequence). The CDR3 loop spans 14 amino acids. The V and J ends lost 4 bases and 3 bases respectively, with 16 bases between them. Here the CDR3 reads CSATVEKAFYEQYF. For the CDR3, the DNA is TGCAGTGCTACAGTAGAGAAGGCCTTCTACGAGCAGTACTTC.

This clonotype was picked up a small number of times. CDR3 amino acids: CASSSTLAGSSYEQYF. As DNA, the CDR3 is TGTGCCAGCAGTTCTACACTAGCGGGGAGCTCCTACGAGCAGTACTTC. The rearrangement links TRBV27 to TRBJ2-7; 10 bases fit TRBD2. The CDR3 totals 16 residues. Losses at the gene ends were 4 bases for V and 0 bases for J; bases not matched to a gene: 6. Looked up from germline, CDR1 is MNHEY and CDR2 is SMNVEV (reference sequence).

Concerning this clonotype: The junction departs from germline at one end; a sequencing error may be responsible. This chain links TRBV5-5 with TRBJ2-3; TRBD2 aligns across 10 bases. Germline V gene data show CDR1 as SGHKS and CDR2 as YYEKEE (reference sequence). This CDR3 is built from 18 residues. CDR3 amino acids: CASSCFVSSGGALDTQYF. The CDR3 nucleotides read TGTGCTAGCAGCTGTTTTGTCTCCAGCGGGGGGGCTTTAGATACGCAGTATTTT.

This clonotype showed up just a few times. The CDR3 spells CSAPGGAKSNIQYF. The CDR3 bases are TGCAGCGCCCCTGGGGGAGCCAAAAGTAACATTCAGTACTTC. The chain is built from TRBV20-1 and TRBJ2-4, with D perhaps matching TRBD1 or TRBD2 (5 bases each). Germline CDR1 reads DFQATT; CDR2 reads SNEGSKA (reference sequence). The length of the CDR3 is 14 residues.

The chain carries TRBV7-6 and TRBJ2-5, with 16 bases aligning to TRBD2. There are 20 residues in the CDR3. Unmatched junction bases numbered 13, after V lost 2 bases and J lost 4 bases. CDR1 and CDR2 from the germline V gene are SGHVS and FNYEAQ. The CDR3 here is CASSLRGGLAGGLTTETQYF. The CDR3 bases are TGTGCCAGCAGCTTACGTGGGGGACTAGCGGGGGGGCTCACCACAGAGACCCAGTACTTC.

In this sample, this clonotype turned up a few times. The CDR3: CASSVGDRGPYNEQFF. The CDR3 nucleotides read TGTGCCAGCAGCGTAGGTGACAGGGGGCCCTACAATGAGCAGTTCTTC. The chain joins TRBV9 to TRBJ2-1; 10 nucleotides match TRBD1. V dropped 0 bases and J dropped 2; count of bases not matched to a gene: 2. The CDR3 has 16 amino acids. Germline CDR1 is SGDLS and CDR2 is YYNGEE. Full variable domain (rest looked up from reference TRBV9 and TRBJ2-1): DSGVTQTPKHLITATGQRVTLRCSPRSGDLSVYWYQQSLDQGLQFLIQYYNGEERAKGNILERFSAQQFPDLHSELNLSSLELGDSALYFCASSVGDRGPYNEQFFGPGTRLTVL.

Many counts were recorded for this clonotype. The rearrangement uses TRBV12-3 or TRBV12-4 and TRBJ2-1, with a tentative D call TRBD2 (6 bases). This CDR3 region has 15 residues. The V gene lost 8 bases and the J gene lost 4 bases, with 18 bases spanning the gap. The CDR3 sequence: CASLLDRGGYNEQFF. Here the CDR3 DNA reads TGTGCCAGCCTTTTGGATCGGGGAGGTTACAATGAGCAGTTCTTC.

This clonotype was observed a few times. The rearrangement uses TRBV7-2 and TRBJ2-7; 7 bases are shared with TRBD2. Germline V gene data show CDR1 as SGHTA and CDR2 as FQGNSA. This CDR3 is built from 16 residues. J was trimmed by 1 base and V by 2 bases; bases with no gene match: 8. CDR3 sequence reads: CASSLLGEGTSYEQYF. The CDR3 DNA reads TGTGCCAGCAGCTTACTCGGGGAGGGTACTTCCTACGAGCAGTACTTC. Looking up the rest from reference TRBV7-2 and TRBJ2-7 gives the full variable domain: GAGVSQSPSNKVTEKGKDVELRCDPISGHTALYWYRQSLGQGLEFLIYFQGNSAPDKSGLPSDRFSAERTGGSVSTLTIQRTQQEDSAVYLCASSLLGEGTSYEQYFGPGTRLTVT.

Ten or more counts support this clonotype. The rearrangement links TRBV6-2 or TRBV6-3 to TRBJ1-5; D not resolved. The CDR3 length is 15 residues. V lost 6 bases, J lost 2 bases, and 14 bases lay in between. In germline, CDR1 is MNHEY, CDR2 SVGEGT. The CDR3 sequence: CASSPEGMGNQPQHF. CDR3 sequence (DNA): TGTGCCAGCAGCCCCGAAGGGATGGGCAATCAGCCCCAGCATTTT.

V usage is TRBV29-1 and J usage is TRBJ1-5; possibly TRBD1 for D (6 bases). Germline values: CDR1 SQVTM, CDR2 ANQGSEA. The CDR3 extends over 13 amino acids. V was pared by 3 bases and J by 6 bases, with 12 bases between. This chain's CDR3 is CSVDPGGAQPQHF. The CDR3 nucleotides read TGCAGCGTTGACCCCGGGGGGGCTCAGCCCCAGCATTTT.

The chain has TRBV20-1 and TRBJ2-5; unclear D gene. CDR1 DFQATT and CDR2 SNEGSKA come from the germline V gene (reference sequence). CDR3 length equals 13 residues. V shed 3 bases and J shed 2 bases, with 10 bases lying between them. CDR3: CSASVGPQETQYF. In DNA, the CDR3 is TGCAGTGCTAGTGTGGGTCCGCAAGAGACCCAGTACTTC.